These 2 T cell receptor beta chains originate from one sample sequenced in a study of regulatory T cells in long-lasting Graves disease (dated by TCRdb to about 2021). In the paper's terms, the time point label means: persistent/refractory GD, antithyroid drugs over 5 years with positive TRAb. RNA was extracted from PBMCs in TRIzol for both TCR sequencing and RNA sequencing. The library was obtained by multiplex PCR. This sample was sequenced with an Illumina HiSeq 4000. To build TCR beta libraries, CDR3 regions were amplified by Arm-PCR using iRepertoire HTBI primers. TCRdb cleaned the public reads at Q25 with fastp, built clones with MiXCR and kept in-frame beta chains. One record per CDR3 amino acid sequence lists the most common genes and DNA. The table for this sample lists 400,000 to 600,000 distinct CDR3 sequences; 20% to 25% of them were counted only once. The ten largest make up roughly 6.9% of the sample.

Sequenced here: peripheral blood mononuclear cells (PBMCs), sampled when the disease was refractory, from a patient treated with antithyroid drugs. These receptors originate from a female donor with Graves disease.

This clonotype was observed many times. V is TRBV20-1 and J is TRBJ1-6, with a tentative D call TRBD1 (5 bases). Germline assignment: CDR1 DFQATT and CDR2 SNEGSKA (reference sequence). Trimming stripped 6 bases from V and 7 bases from J, with 13 bases between. The CDR3 spans 13 residues. CDR3 sequence (DNA): TGCAGTGCCACAGGCTTTGGGAATTCACCCCTCCACTTT. It specifies CSATGFGNSPLHF.

This clonotype showed up many times. This sequence joins TRBV28 and TRBJ1-1; 9 bases fit TRBD1. The germline gives CDR1 MDHEN, CDR2 SYDVKM. This CDR3 has 12 amino acids. Germline trimming cut 4 bases from V and 8 bases from J; bases unmatched to any gene: 2. Here the CDR3 reads CASSSDRGEAFF. CDR3 DNA sequence: TGTGCCAGCAGTTCGGACAGGGGAGAAGCTTTCTTT.